This is a list of T cell receptor beta chains from one sample in a study of OX40 agonist ivuxolimab in advanced cancers. This table comes from immunoSEQ multiplex PCR, and its TCRdb copy is limited to in-frame clones, with some not included. The sample carries approximately 68,000 clones, 75% to 90% recorded once. The material was CD4+ or CD8+ T cells sorted from blood, obtained in a trial of the OX40 agonist ivuxolimab. The receptors were sampled from an adult with an advanced solid tumor such as melanoma, head and neck, liver or kidney cancer. CDR3s include the opening cysteine and the closing phenylalanine or tryptophan. Each record gives: V gene, J gene, D gene, CDR3 length, clone size, CDR3 DNA, CDR3 protein. The D gene is left open where the match is weak. Clone sizes are given selectively: once, few, many, or a class where the clone is expanded.

TRBV9,TRBJ2-3,TRBD2,17,.,TGTGCCAGCAGCTCCCCTCCACAAGCGGGGGGCCATCATACGCAGTATTTT,CASSSPPQAGGHHTQYF
TRBV29-1,TRBJ1-2,.,12,.,TGCAGCACCCTAGCGCCCTCAGATGGCTACACCTTC,CSTLAPSDGYTF
TRBV10-3,TRBJ2-7,TRBD2,14,.,TGTGCCATCAGTGAGTCGACTAGCGGCTACGAGCAGTACTTC,CAISESTSGYEQYF
TRBV2,TRBJ1-4,.,18,few,TGTGCCAGCACCCAAGTACCGGGATCCAGGGGCGGGAACGAAAAACTGTTTTTT,CASTQVPGSRGGNEKLFF
TRBV5-6,TRBJ1-5,.,15,few,TGTGCCAGCAGCCGGGAGGGGGGCTACAATCAGCCCCAGCATTTT,CASSREGGYNQPQHF
TRBV28,TRBJ2-7,.,13,.,TGTGCCAGCAGTTTTGAGGCTGGTGACGAGCAGTACTTC,CASSFEAGDEQYF
TRBV7-2,TRBJ2-5,.,15,.,TGTGCCAGCAGCTCTGGTGCTGGGGTGGAAGAGACCCAGTACTTC,CASSSGAGVEETQYF
TRBV5-1,TRBJ2-3,.,14,.,TGCGCCAGCAGCTTGGCGCAGGATACAGATACGCAGTATTTT,CASSLAQDTDTQYF
TRBV5-1,TRBJ2-7,.,17,.,TGCGCCAGCAGCTTAACGGAGCGTGGCAGGGGTAACAACGAGCAGTACTTC,CASSLTERGRGNNEQYF
TRBV28,TRBJ2-1,.,14,.,TGTGCCAGCAGTCCCCAAGTTTTATCGGGAGAGCAGTTCTTC,CASSPQVLSGEQFF